The 20 T cell receptor beta chains below all came from one sample that was sequenced in a study of cytomegalovirus exposure and HLA in healthy donors. This table comes from immunoSEQ multiplex PCR, and its TCRdb copy is limited to in-frame clones, with some not included. The sample lists about 110,000 clones, 85% to 90% occurring once. Sequenced material: PBMCs. These TCRs come from a woman in her twenties or thirties in good health and CMV-seropositive.

CDR3 DNA sequence: TGTGCCAGCAGCTTAGCCCTCCGGTCAGGACAGGTGAGGGATGAGCAGTTCTTC. Translated: CASSLALRSGQVRDEQFF. This sequence joins TRBV7-6 and TRBJ2-1, with TRBD1 identical over 7 bases. The CDR3 loop spans 18 amino acids. Per germline, CDR1 SGHVS and CDR2 FNYEAQ. V trimming: 0 bases; J trimming: 8 bases; junction bases outside the gene matches: 16.

The chain combines TRBV2 with TRBJ1-1, with 7 bases that match TRBD1. Trimming took 6 bases from V and 8 from J; bases not matched to a gene: 6. The CDR3 covers 12 residues. Germline assignment: CDR1 SNHLY and CDR2 FYNNEI. This CDR3 reads CASSDRDREAFF. In DNA, the CDR3 is TGTGCCAGCAGCGACCGGGACAGAGAAGCTTTCTTT. Together with reference TRBV2 and TRBJ1-1, the CDR3 gives the full variable domain: EPEVTQTPSHQVTQMGQEVILRCVPISNHLYFYWYRQILGQKVEFLVSFYNNEISEKSEIFDDQFSVERPDGSNFTLKIRSTKLEDSAMYFCASSDRDREAFFGQGTRLTVV.

This sequence joins TRBV7-2 and TRBJ2-7; 9 positions match TRBD1. The length of the CDR3 is 14 residues. Germline V gene data show CDR1 as SGHTA and CDR2 as FQGNSA. Germline trimming cut 5 bases from V and 0 bases from J; bases unmatched to any gene: 2. Here the CDR3 DNA reads TGTGCCAGCAGCGAACAGGGGGCCTCCTACGAGCAGTACTTC. This encodes CASSEQGASYEQYF.

The chain has TRBV27 and TRBJ1-2, with a weak D call TRBD1 (6 bases). The germline V gene encodes CDR1 MNHEY and CDR2 SMNVEV (reference sequence). V was cut by 4 bases and J by 5 bases, with 11 bases left in between. CDR3 length equals 13 residues. The CDR3 DNA reads as TGTGCCAGCAGTTCCGGGACAAGATATGGCTACACCTTC. Protein: CASSSGTRYGYTF.

The chain joins TRBV27 to TRBJ2-1; 16 bases line up with TRBD2. V lost 5 bases and J lost 15; bases outside the gene matches: 7. CDR1 and CDR2 from the germline V gene are MNHEY and SMNVEV (reference sequence). The CDR3 extends over 14 amino acids. The CDR3 DNA reads TGTGCCAGCAGTCCGGGGACTAGCGGGAGGGCCTTGTTCTTC. It translates to CASSPGTSGRALFF.

This clone turned up a few times. This chain connects TRBV4-3 to TRBJ1-6, with 7 positions matching TRBD1. Germline V gene sequence: CDR1 LGHNA, CDR2 YSLEER. V was pared by 3 bases and J by 6 bases, with 8 bases of the junction left unmatched. CDR3 length: 16 residues. The CDR3 here is CASSQATGAGNSPLHF. CDR3 in DNA: TGCGCCAGCAGCCAGGCCACAGGGGCAGGTAATTCACCCCTCCACTTT.

V is TRBV9 and J is TRBJ1-1, with D unclear. The germline CDR1 and CDR2 sequences are SGDLS and YYNGEE. V lost 3 bases to trimming and J lost 3 bases, with 18 bases between them. CDR3 size: 16 residues. As DNA, the CDR3 is TGTGCCAGCAGCGCTTACCCAGGCGCGTCCGACACTGAAGCTTTCTTT. This translates into CASSAYPGASDTEAFF.

This rearrangement joins TRBV7-6 to TRBJ2-3, with D unclear. Per germline, CDR1 SGHVS and CDR2 FNYEAQ. The CDR3 covers 15 residues. The V end lost 2 bases, the J end lost 2 bases, and 11 bases lay between the germline ends. CDR3 nucleotide sequence: TGTGCCAGCAGCTTACTGCACCTACCCACAGATACGCAGTATTTT. This gives the protein CASSLLHLPTDTQYF.

This clone showed up just a few times. The CDR3 sequence is CASSRDSRTYEQYF. CDR3 nucleotides: TGTGCCAGCAGTCGCGACAGCCGTACCTACGAGCAGTACTTC. The rearrangement joins TRBV27 to TRBJ2-7; perhaps TRBD1 as D (5 bases). CDR3 length equals 14 residues. The V and J ends lost 5 bases and 2 bases respectively, with 13 bases between them. Germline CDR1 and CDR2: MNHEY and SMNVEV (reference sequence).

The V and J genes are TRBV7-8 and TRBJ2-5, with D possibly being TRBD2 (7 bases). This CDR3 region has 15 residues. In germline, CDR1 is SGHVS, CDR2 FQNEAQ. V was trimmed by 5 bases and J by 5 bases, leaving 18 bases between them. DNA of the CDR3: TGTGCCAGCAGCCCTAGTACGGGGGGCTGGGAGACCCAGTACTTC. Translation gives CASSPSTGGWETQYF.

The chain couples TRBV19 to TRBJ2-7; D gene unclear. Trimming pared 6 bases from V and 5 bases from J, leaving 14 bases between. CDR1 is LNHDA, CDR2 SQIVND, per germline (reference sequence). The CDR3 totals 13 residues. CDR3 nucleotides: TGTGCCAGTAGCCCCGTAGCCCGGGACGAGCAGTACTTC. Its protein is CASSPVARDEQYF. The complete variable domain, with remaining parts taken from reference TRBV19 and TRBJ2-7, reads DGGITQSPKYLFRKEGQNVTLSCEQNLNHDAMYWYRQDPGQGLRLIYYSQIVNDFQKGDIAEGYSVSREKKESFPLTVTSAQKNPTAFYLCASSPVARDEQYFGPGTRLTVT.

This chain links TRBV5-6 with TRBJ2-1; 13 bases are a match to TRBD2. The CDR3 spans 16 residues. J was trimmed by 6 bases and V by 0 bases; bases with no gene match: 3. CDR1 and CDR2 (germline): SGHDT, YYEEEE. CDR3 protein: CASSLDGTSGTNEQFF. Written as DNA, the CDR3 is TGTGCCAGCAGCTTGGATGGGACTAGCGGGACCAATGAGCAGTTCTTC.

V gene TRBV6-1 combines with J gene TRBJ1-5, with D perhaps matching TRBD1 (5 bases). Trimming left V 7 bases short and J 7 bases short, with 14 bases between. This CDR3 is 13 amino acids long. Germline V gene data show CDR1 as MNHNS and CDR2 as SASEGT. CDR3: CASKGRGWQPQHF. The CDR3 bases are TGTGCCAGCAAAGGAAGGGGTTGGCAGCCCCAGCATTTT.

The chain combines TRBV27 with TRBJ2-7, with D possibly TRBD1 on 6 matching bases. Trimming removed 5 bases from V and 0 bases from J, with 14 bases in between. Germline V gives CDR1 MNHEY, CDR2 SMNVEV (reference sequence). This CDR3 has 15 residues. DNA for the CDR3: TGTGCCAGCAGTCCCGGGACACAGATCTCCTACGAGCAGTACTTC. This gives the protein CASSPGTQISYEQYF.

The chain uses TRBV21-1 and TRBJ2-1; the DNA was not compared with TRBD1, the D call given in the table. TRBV21-1 corresponds to a pseudogene. The CDR3 runs to 14 residues. DNA for the CDR3: TGTGCCGGCCCGGACAGATGCTCCTACAATGAGCAGTTCTTC. Translating it yields CAGPDRCSYNEQFF.

As concerns this clone: Germline is not matched at one junction end, which may reflect a read error. V usage is TRBV28 and J usage is TRBJ2-4; 7 bases are a match to TRBD1. The CDR3 is 14 residues long. CDR1 is MDHEN and CDR2 is SYDVKM in the germline V gene. The DNA for the CDR3 is TGTGCCAGCAGTTTATACCCTCGACAGGGAGAAGTTACGTTC. Protein product: CASSLYPRQGEVTF.

The chain is built from TRBV27 and TRBJ1-1; possibly TRBD1 for D (6 bases). Trimming shortened V by 1 base and J by 0 bases, and 9 bases separated the two germline ends. In germline, CDR1 is MNHEY, CDR2 SMNVEV (reference sequence). The CDR3 has 15 residues. The CDR3 reads CASSLLAGVNTEAFF. For the CDR3, the DNA is TGTGCCAGCAGTTTATTGGCAGGGGTGAACACTGAAGCTTTCTTT.

The rearrangement uses TRBV6-4 and TRBJ1-2; 7 positions agree with TRBD1. Per the germline V gene, CDR1 is MRHNA and CDR2 is SNTAGT. V trimming: 5 bases; J trimming: 2 bases; junction bases outside the gene matches: 14. CDR3 length: 17 residues. The CDR3 loop reads CASSPWAGTAGNYGYTF. The CDR3 bases are TGTGCCAGCAGTCCCTGGGCAGGGACAGCAGGAAACTATGGCTACACCTTC.

This clone occurred once. This rearrangement joins TRBV4-3 to TRBJ1-1; weak D call: TRBD1 (6 bases). This CDR3 is built from 14 residues. Per the germline V gene, CDR1 is LGHNA and CDR2 is YSLEER. V gave up 0 bases and J gave up 3 bases, with 8 bases separating them. The CDR3 DNA reads as TGCGCCAGCAGCCAAGAAGGGGGTTACACTGAAGCTTTCTTT. This codes for CASSQEGGYTEAFF.

The rearrangement joins TRBV11-2 to TRBJ2-5, with D perhaps matching TRBD2 (6 bases). V dropped 5 bases and J dropped 4 bases, with 26 bases sitting between them. Per germline, CDR1 SGHAT and CDR2 FQNNGV. The CDR3 runs 18 residues. CDR3 protein: CASSASGSLEGYIETQYF. The CDR3 DNA reads as TGTGCCAGCAGCGCCTCCGGGAGCCTAGAAGGGTATATAGAGACCCAGTACTTC.